Shown below are 7 T cell receptor beta chains from a single sample sequenced in a study of CD8 T cells in ankylosing spondylitis. Study-level points and caveats: A motif in TCR beta, a set of seven to nine highly homologous variants, appeared characteristic of ankylosing spondylitis blood.

TCRdb independently ran MiXCR on the 5' RACE reads; one entry per CDR3 protein. This repertoire shows fewer than 500,000 distinct CDR3 sequences, approximately 20% found once; its top ten account for about a sixth. No cognate antigen is known for these TCRs. The sample comprised blood, either unsorted or a sorted T cell fraction (not recorded which). The receptors stem from a male donor with ankylosing spondylitis.

The chain couples TRBV20-1 to TRBJ1-5, with 9 bases lining up with TRBD1. Germline CDR1 reads DFQATT; CDR2 reads SNEGSKA (reference sequence). The CDR3 runs to 17 residues. J lost 8 bases, V lost 2 bases, and 16 bases had no gene match. The CDR3 DNA is TGCAGTGCTAGATTCCGGACCGGGACAGGGAAGTTGGAGCCCCAGCATTTT. Its translation is CSARFRTGTGKLEPQHF.

The V call is TRBV5-1, the J call TRBJ2-1, with D possibly TRBD2 on 5 matching bases. The V and J ends lost 5 bases and 4 bases respectively, with 13 bases between them. Germline V gene lookup returns CDR1 SGHRS and CDR2 YFSETQ. This CDR3 is 14 amino acids long. The CDR3 spells CASSRGSEYNEQFF. The CDR3 DNA reads TGCGCCAGCAGTCGAGGTAGCGAGTACAATGAGCAGTTCTTC.

This sequence joins TRBV28 and TRBJ2-2, with D perhaps TRBD2 (5 bases). Per germline, CDR1 MDHEN and CDR2 SYDVKM. The V and J ends lost 3 bases and 5 bases respectively, with 13 bases between them. This CDR3 is 15 amino acids long. This CDR3 is CASSFLVGETGELFF. In DNA, the CDR3 is TGTGCCAGCAGTTTCCTAGTGGGAGAAACCGGGGAGCTGTTTTTT.

The V gene is TRBV11-1, the J gene TRBJ2-7, with D tentatively TRBD2 (6 bases). V was clipped by 0 bases and J by 6 bases, with 18 bases between them. In germline, CDR1 is SGHAT, CDR2 FQDESV (reference sequence). This CDR3 comprises 16 residues. The CDR3 loop is CASSLALASDGGEQYF. CDR3 sequence (DNA): TGTGCCAGCAGCTTAGCGCTGGCTAGCGACGGCGGCGAGCAGTACTTC.

This clonotype was detected only a few times. V and J are TRBV6-1 and TRBJ2-1, with TRBD2 identical over 12 bases. V shed 8 bases and J 5 bases; nucleotides not matched to a gene: 4. This CDR3 spans 14 amino acids. The germline CDR1 and CDR2 sequences are MNHNS and SASEGT. CDR3 region: CASVGLAGNNEQFF. The CDR3 nucleotides are TGTGCCAGCGTGGGACTAGCGGGTAACAATGAGCAGTTCTTC.

The genes are TRBV5-1 and TRBJ2-1; maybe TRBD2 (7 bases). The CDR3 totals 14 residues. Germline CDR1 reads SGHRS; CDR2 reads YFSETQ. Trimming removed 6 bases at V and 8 bases at J, with 18 bases between. CDR3 bases: TGCGCCAGCAAGCACGTAGGGGGGGGAGATGAGCAGTTCTTC. This gives the protein CASKHVGGGDEQFF.

The table lists this clonotype with a few counts. The chain is built from TRBV28 and TRBJ1-5, with D unclear. CDR1 is MDHEN and CDR2 is SYDVKM in the germline V gene. The length of the CDR3 is 15 residues. Trimming left V 2 bases short and J 4 bases short, with 12 bases between. CDR3 protein: CASSLGGSWNQPQHF. CDR3 DNA sequence: TGTGCCAGCAGTTTAGGTGGGAGTTGGAATCAGCCCCAGCATTTT.